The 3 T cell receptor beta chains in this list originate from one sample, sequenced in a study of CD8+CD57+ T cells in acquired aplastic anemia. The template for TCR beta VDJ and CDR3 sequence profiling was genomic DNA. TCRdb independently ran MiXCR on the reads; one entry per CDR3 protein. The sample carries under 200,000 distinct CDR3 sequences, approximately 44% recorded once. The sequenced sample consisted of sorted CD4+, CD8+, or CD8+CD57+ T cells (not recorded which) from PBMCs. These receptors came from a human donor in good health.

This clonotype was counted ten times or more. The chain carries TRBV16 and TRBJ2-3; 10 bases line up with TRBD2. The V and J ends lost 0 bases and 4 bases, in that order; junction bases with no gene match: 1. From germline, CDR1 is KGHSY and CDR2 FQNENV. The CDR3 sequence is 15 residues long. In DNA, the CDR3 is TGTGCCAGCAGCCAATCGGGGACTAGCGCAGATACGCAGTATTTT. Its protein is CASSQSGTSADTQYF.

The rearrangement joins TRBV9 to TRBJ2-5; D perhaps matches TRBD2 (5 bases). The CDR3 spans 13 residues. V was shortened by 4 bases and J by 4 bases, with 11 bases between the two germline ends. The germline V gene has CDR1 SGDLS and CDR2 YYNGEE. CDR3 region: CASSSRDVETQYF. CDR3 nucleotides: TGTGCCAGCAGCTCCCGGGATGTAGAGACCCAGTACTTC.

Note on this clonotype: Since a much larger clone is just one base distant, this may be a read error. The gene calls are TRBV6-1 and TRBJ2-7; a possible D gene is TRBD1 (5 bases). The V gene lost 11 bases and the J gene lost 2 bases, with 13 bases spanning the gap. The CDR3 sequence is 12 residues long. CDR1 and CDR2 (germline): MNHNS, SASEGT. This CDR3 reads CAGKQGTYEQYF. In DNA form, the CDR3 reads TGTGCCGGCAAGCAGGGCACCTACGAGCAGTACTTC.